Following are 8 T cell receptor beta chains from one sample sequenced in a study of blood T cell repertoires in COVID-19. Profiling relied on immunoSEQ multiplex PCR, and the TCRdb table lists in-frame clones only, not all of them. This table has more than 25,000 clones, 85% appearing once. Specimen: peripheral blood. The receptors here all came from a man between 60 and 75 years old with active COVID-19.

The chain uses TRBV7-9 and TRBJ2-7; 12 bases line up with TRBD2. V was clipped by 1 base and J by 1 base; unmatched bases: 2. Per germline, CDR1 SEHNR and CDR2 FQNEAQ (reference sequence). The CDR3 totals 16 residues. CDR3 DNA sequence: TGTGCCAGCAGCTTAGGGACTAGCGGGAAATCCTACGAGCAGTACTTC. It is translated as CASSLGTSGKSYEQYF.

The rearrangement joins TRBV20-1 to TRBJ2-7; TRBD2 aligns across 8 bases. Trimming at V came to 3 bases and at J to 0 bases, leaving 4 bases not matched to a gene. In germline, CDR1 is DFQATT, CDR2 SNEGSKA (reference sequence). There are 14 residues in the CDR3. The CDR3 protein is CSASSSGSSYEQYF. The CDR3, as DNA: TGCAGTGCTAGTTCCAGCGGGAGCTCCTACGAGCAGTACTTC.

The rearrangement uses TRBV15 and TRBJ2-2; D is perhaps TRBD2 (6 bases). The germline CDR1 and CDR2 sequences are LNHNV and YYDKDF (reference sequence). There are 15 residues in the CDR3. Trimming shortened V by 0 bases and J by 4 bases, and 9 bases separated the two germline ends. As DNA, the CDR3 is TGTGCCACCAGCAGAGAGGCGGGACGCACCGGGGAGCTGTTTTTT. It encodes CATSREAGRTGELFF.

The CDR3 DNA follows: TGTGCCAGCAGCTTCCCACCGGGATACGAGCAGTACTTC. Its translation is CASSFPPGYEQYF. The chain is built from TRBV7-9 and TRBJ2-7; weak D call: TRBD2 (5 bases). V dropped 3 bases and J dropped 4 bases, with 10 bases sitting between them. Germline assignment: CDR1 SEHNR and CDR2 FQNEAQ (reference sequence). This CDR3 contains 13 residues. Combining the CDR3 with reference TRBV7-9 and TRBJ2-7 gives the whole variable domain DTGVSQNPRHKITKRGQNVTFRCDPISEHNRLYWYRQTLGQGPEFLTYFQNEAQLEKSRLLSDRFSAERPKGSFSTLEIQRTEQGDSAMYLCASSFPPGYEQYFGPGTRLTVT.

V gene TRBV18 combines with J gene TRBJ2-1, with a tentative D call TRBD2 (6 bases). CDR1 is KGHSH and CDR2 is LQKENI in the germline V gene. The germline V and J ends were trimmed by 3 bases and 0 bases, with 12 bases remaining between them. The CDR3 extends over 16 amino acids. The CDR3 spells CASSPLAPSSYNEQFF. The CDR3 DNA follows: TGTGCCAGCTCACCCCTAGCGCCGAGCTCCTACAATGAGCAGTTCTTC.

The rearrangement links TRBV27 to TRBJ2-3, with TRBD2 identical over 13 bases. The CDR3 runs 16 residues. Germline values: CDR1 MNHEY, CDR2 SMNVEV (reference sequence). The V segment lost 5 bases and the J segment 2 bases; nucleotides outside the gene matches: 4. CDR3 DNA sequence: TGTGCCAGCAGTGGGGGACTAGCGGGGACCACAGATACGCAGTATTTT. Protein: CASSGGLAGTTDTQYF.

V and J are TRBV9 and TRBJ1-2; no clear D gene. Germline values: CDR1 SGDLS, CDR2 YYNGEE. Trimming took 3 bases from V and 1 from J, leaving 10 bases between them. This CDR3 is built from 14 residues. Here the CDR3 reads CASSAPGGNYGYTF. The CDR3 DNA reads TGTGCCAGCAGCGCCCCCGGCGGTAACTATGGCTACACCTTC.

This chain links TRBV19 with TRBJ1-6; 10 bases are a match to TRBD1. CDR1 and CDR2 (germline): LNHDA, SQIVND (reference sequence). The CDR3 is 16 amino acids. V gave up 3 bases and J gave up 13 bases; unmatched junction bases: 12. This CDR3 reads CASSISTGGGWSPLHF. CDR3 sequence (DNA): TGTGCCAGTAGTATTTCGACAGGGGGCGGCTGGTCCCCCCTCCACTTT.